The 16 T cell receptor beta chains below were found in one sample sequenced in a study of blood T cell repertoires in COVID-19. This table comes from immunoSEQ multiplex PCR, and its TCRdb copy is limited to in-frame clones, with some not included. The sample has under 150,000 clones, 65% to 90% seen once. The sequencing input was peripheral blood. The receptors originated from a woman aged 55-69 years with active or convalescent COVID-19.

CDR3 nucleotides: TGTGCCAGCAGCCAAGCTTCCGGGACTAGCGGGAGAGGATCCTACAATGAGCAGTTCTTC. Translation gives CASSQASGTSGRGSYNEQFF. The chain combines TRBV3-1 (or the pseudogene TRBV3-2) with TRBJ2-1, with 14 bases identical to TRBD2. The CDR3 contains 20 residues. Per germline, CDR1 LGHDT and CDR2 YNNKEL (reference sequence). V trimming: 1 base; J trimming: 1 base; junction bases outside the gene matches: 9.

This clone was seen more than once but under ten times. The genes are TRBV28 and TRBJ1-2; D is possibly TRBD1 (6 bases). The CDR3 covers 19 residues. Between the trimmed V and J ends, which lost 5 bases and 2 bases, there was a span of 27 bases. Germline V gene lookup returns CDR1 MDHEN and CDR2 SYDVKM. The CDR3, as DNA: TGTGCCAGCAGTCCTCAGATGGCGGGGGGCAGATTCGCGAACTATGGCTACACCTTC. The encoded protein is CASSPQMAGGRFANYGYTF.

This chain links TRBV5-1 with TRBJ1-1; TRBD1 is a possible D gene (5 bases). V was trimmed by 4 bases and J by 0 bases, leaving 13 bases between them. The germline V gene has CDR1 SGHRS and CDR2 YFSETQ. The CDR3 is 15 amino acids. The CDR3 DNA reads TGCGCCAGCAGCGCGACCTCAGGGATGAACACTGAAGCTTTCTTT. Its protein product is CASSATSGMNTEAFF.

The rearrangement uses TRBV7-2 and TRBJ2-5; D perhaps matches TRBD2 (5 bases). Germline V CDR1 and CDR2: SGHTA, FQGNSA. With 5 bases removed from V and 1 base from J, the gap between germline ends came to 14 bases. This CDR3 has 15 amino acids. This CDR3 reads CASSHNPSGQETQYF. The DNA for the CDR3 is TGTGCCAGCAGCCATAACCCGAGCGGCCAAGAGACCCAGTACTTC.

The rearrangement uses TRBV25-1 and TRBJ1-1, with 8 nucleotides matching TRBD1. CDR1 is MGHDK, CDR2 SYGVNS, per germline. This CDR3 is 15 amino acids long. Germline trimming cut 6 bases from V and 5 bases from J; bases unmatched to any gene: 11. CDR3 DNA sequence: TGTGCCAGCAGCGCTTTCAGGGGGCAGGGGACTGAAGCTTTCTTT. Its protein product is CASSAFRGQGTEAFF. Combining the CDR3 with reference TRBV25-1 and TRBJ1-1 gives the whole variable domain EADIYQTPRYLVIGTGKKITLECSQTMGHDKMYWYQQDPGMELHLIHYSYGVNSTEKGDLSSESTVSRIRTEHFPLTLESARPSHTSQYLCASSAFRGQGTEAFFGQGTRLTVV.

The chain is built from TRBV21-1 and TRBJ1-5; no DNA check was done on the table's D call, TRBD1. TRBV21-1 is a pseudogene segment. The CDR3 totals 12 residues. The CDR3 nucleotides read TGTGCCAGCAGCAAAGCAATCATGGGCTCGAATTTT. Encoded protein: CASSKAIMGSNF.

The chain employs TRBV6-2 or TRBV6-3 and TRBJ2-5, with D possibly TRBD2 on 6 matching bases. V dropped 5 bases and J dropped 5 bases, with 9 bases sitting between them. The length of the CDR3 is 12 residues. Germline V gene lookup returns CDR1 MNHEY and CDR2 SVGEGT. CDR3 region: CASSLARETQYF. The CDR3 coding sequence is TGTGCCAGCAGTCTAGCGAGGGAGACCCAGTACTTC.

V and J are TRBV6-5 and TRBJ2-3; D might be TRBD1 (6 bases). V shed 6 bases and J shed 6 bases, with 10 bases lying between them. Germline V CDR1 and CDR2: MNHEY, SVGAGI. The CDR3 loop spans 12 amino acids. Here the CDR3 DNA reads TGTGCCAGCAGGAACAGGGCTGATACGCAGTATTTT. As protein: CASRNRADTQYF.

The J gene is TRBJ2-7, the V gene TRBV2, with 9 bases aligning to TRBD2. With 11 bases clipped from V and 4 bases from J, the junction kept 15 bases outside the gene matches. The germline V gene has CDR1 SNHLY and CDR2 FYNNEI. This CDR3 has 15 residues. CDR3 sequence reads: CASGLAPGGAYEQYF. The CDR3, as DNA: TGTGCCTCGGGACTAGCTCCCGGAGGGGCTTACGAGCAGTACTTC.

CDR3 sequence: CASSVELKDEQFF. For the CDR3, the DNA is TGTGCCAGCAGCGTAGAACTAAAGGATGAGCAGTTCTTC. The gene calls are TRBV9 and TRBJ2-1; D uncertain. Per germline, CDR1 SGDLS and CDR2 YYNGEE. This CDR3 contains 13 residues. Trimming took 0 bases from V and 8 from J, leaving 9 bases between them.

This rearrangement joins TRBV5-4 to TRBJ2-5; TRBD2 matches at 11 bases. This CDR3 contains 15 residues. Unmatched junction bases numbered 3, after V lost 1 base and J lost 4 bases. Per germline, CDR1 SGHNT and CDR2 YYREEE (reference sequence). CDR3 residues: CASSLSLAGGETQYF. The CDR3 coding sequence is TGTGCCAGCAGCTTGTCCCTAGCGGGGGGAGAGACCCAGTACTTC.

The DNA of the CDR3 is TGCGCCAGCAGCGCCATGACAGGGGGCAACACCGGGGAGCTGTTTTTT. This sequence encodes CASSAMTGGNTGELFF. This chain uses TRBV5-1 with TRBJ2-2; 10 nucleotides agree with TRBD1. This CDR3 is 16 amino acids long. Germline V gives CDR1 SGHRS, CDR2 YFSETQ. The V segment lost 4 bases and the J segment 2 bases; nucleotides outside the gene matches: 5.

The chain joins TRBV4-2 to TRBJ2-3; D uncertain. V was trimmed by 1 base and J by 6 bases, leaving 11 bases between them. Germline CDR1 and CDR2: LGHNA and YNFKEQ. This CDR3 has 14 residues. CDR3 DNA: TGTGCCAGCAGCCAAGGAGCCCCCGGGGATACGCAGTATTTT. It specifies CASSQGAPGDTQYF.

The chain couples TRBV7-2 to TRBJ1-5; D is unclear. The CDR3 is made up of 15 amino acids. Trimming cost V 1 base and J 1 base, with 8 bases left between them. The germline V gene encodes CDR1 SGHTA and CDR2 FQGNSA. The CDR3 protein is CASSLVLGSNQPQHF. The CDR3 nucleotides read TGTGCCAGCAGCTTAGTACTAGGGAGCAATCAGCCCCAGCATTTT. Full variable domain (remainder filled in from reference TRBV7-2 and TRBJ1-5): GAGVSQSPSNKVTEKGKDVELRCDPISGHTALYWYRQSLGQGLEFLIYFQGNSAPDKSGLPSDRFSAERTGGSVSTLTIQRTQQEDSAVYLCASSLVLGSNQPQHFGDGTRLSIL.

The CDR3 loop reads CASSPPSRGSGSGGETQYF. CDR3 nucleotide sequence: TGTGCCAGCAGCCCGCCCTCTCGCGGTAGCGGGTCAGGAGGGGAGACCCAGTACTTC. The rearrangement links TRBV3-1 (or the pseudogene TRBV3-2) to TRBJ2-5; TRBD2 agrees at 7 bases. Germline assignment: CDR1 LGHDT and CDR2 YNNKEL (reference sequence). This CDR3 region has 19 residues. V was pared by 4 bases and J by 5 bases, with 22 bases of the junction left unmatched.

The chain combines TRBV7-9 with TRBJ1-1; D is perhaps TRBD1 (6 bases). The CDR3 has 14 amino acids. Germline CDR1 reads SEHNR; CDR2 reads FQNEAQ (reference sequence). Trimming took off 3 bases at V and 4 bases at J, with 12 bases between the two ends. CDR3 nucleotide sequence: TGTGCCAGCAGCTTTGGGGGCGGGTCCACTGAAGCTTTCTTT. It yields the protein CASSFGGGSTEAFF.